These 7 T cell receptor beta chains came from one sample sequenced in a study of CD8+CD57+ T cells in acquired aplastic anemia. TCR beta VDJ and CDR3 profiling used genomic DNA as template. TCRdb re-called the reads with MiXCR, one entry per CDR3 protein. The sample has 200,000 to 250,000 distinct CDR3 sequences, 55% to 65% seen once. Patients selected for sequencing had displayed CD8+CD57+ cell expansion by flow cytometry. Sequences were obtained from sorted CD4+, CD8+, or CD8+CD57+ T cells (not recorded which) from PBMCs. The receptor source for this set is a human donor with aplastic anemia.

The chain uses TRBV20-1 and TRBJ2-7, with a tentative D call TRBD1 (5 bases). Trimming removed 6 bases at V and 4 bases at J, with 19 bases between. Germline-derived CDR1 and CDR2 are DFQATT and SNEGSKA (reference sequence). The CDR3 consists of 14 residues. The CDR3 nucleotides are TGCAGTGCCGCCCCAGGGTCTCTCCCTTACGAGCAGTACTTC. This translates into CSAAPGSLPYEQYF.

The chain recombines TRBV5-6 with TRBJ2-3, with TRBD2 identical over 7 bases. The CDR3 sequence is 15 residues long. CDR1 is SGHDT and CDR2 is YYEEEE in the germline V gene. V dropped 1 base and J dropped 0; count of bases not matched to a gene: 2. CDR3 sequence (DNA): TGTGCCAGCAGCTTGCTAGCGGTGAGCACAGATACGCAGTATTTT. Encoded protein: CASSLLAVSTDTQYF.

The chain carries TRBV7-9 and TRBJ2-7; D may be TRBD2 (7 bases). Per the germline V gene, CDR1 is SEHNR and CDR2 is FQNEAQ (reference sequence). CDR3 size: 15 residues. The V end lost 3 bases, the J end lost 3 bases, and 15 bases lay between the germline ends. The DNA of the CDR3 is TGTGCCAGCAGCTTCAGGGCGGGGGCGGACTACGAGCAGTACTTC. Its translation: CASSFRAGADYEQYF. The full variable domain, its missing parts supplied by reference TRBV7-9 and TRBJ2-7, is DTGVSQNPRHKITKRGQNVTFRCDPISEHNRLYWYRQTLGQGPEFLTYFQNEAQLEKSRLLSDRFSAERPKGSFSTLEIQRTEQGDSAMYLCASSFRAGADYEQYFGPGTRLTVT.

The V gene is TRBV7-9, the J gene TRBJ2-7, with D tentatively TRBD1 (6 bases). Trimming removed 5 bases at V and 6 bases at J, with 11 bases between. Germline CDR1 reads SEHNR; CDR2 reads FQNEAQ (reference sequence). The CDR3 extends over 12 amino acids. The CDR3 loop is CASSVQGFEQYF. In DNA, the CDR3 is TGTGCCAGCAGCGTACAGGGTTTCGAGCAGTACTTC.

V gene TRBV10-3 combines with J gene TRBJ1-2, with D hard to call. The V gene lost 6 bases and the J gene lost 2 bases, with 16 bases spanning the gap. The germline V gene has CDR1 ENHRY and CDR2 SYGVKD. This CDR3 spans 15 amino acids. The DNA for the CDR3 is TGTGCCATCAGGGTCCCCTTGACGGAGAACTATGGCTACACCTTC. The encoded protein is CAIRVPLTENYGYTF.

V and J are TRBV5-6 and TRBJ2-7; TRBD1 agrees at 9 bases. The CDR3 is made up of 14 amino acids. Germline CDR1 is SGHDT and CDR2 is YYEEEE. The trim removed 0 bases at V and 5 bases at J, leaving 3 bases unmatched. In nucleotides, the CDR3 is TGTGCCAGCAGCTTGGGGGGGACAGGGAACGAGCAGTACTTC. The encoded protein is CASSLGGTGNEQYF.

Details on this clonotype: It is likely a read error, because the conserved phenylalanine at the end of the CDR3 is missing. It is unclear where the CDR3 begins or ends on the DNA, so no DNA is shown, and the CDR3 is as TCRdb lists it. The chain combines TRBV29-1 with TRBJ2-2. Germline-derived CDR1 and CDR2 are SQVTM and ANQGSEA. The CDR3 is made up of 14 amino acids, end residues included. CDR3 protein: CSVESGGNTGELVL.